This T cell receptor (beta chain) originates from a study of tumor-infiltrating lymphocytes in primary liver carcinoma. The germline V gene has CDR1 SGHAT and CDR2 FQNNGV. The CDR3 runs 11 residues. Researchers drew blood RNA from unsorted whole blood and extracted germline DNA as well. A remark on this clonotype: A junction boundary mismatches the germline segment, possibly from a read error.

The input was around 0.5 ug total RNA; TCR beta cDNA was made from it with a constant-region primer. Construction of TCR beta libraries relied on three successive nested multiplex PCR rounds employing slightly modified ARM-PCR. TRBV1-TRBV30 forward primers paired with a C-beta reverse primer were used in the first two PCR rounds, which ran roughly 9 cycles each. TCRdb used MiXCR to reprocess the multiplex PCR reads, holding one entry per CDR3 protein. The table includes roughly 330,000 distinct CDR3 sequences, about two thirds detected once. Sequencing was performed on peripheral blood. The sequence was obtained from a middle-aged man with primary liver carcinoma and hepatitis B virus infection. The rearrangement joins TRBV11-2 to TRBJ1-2; D is uncertain. The CDR3 coding sequence is TGTACCAGCTCCGAGGAACTATCTAGCGCCTTC. Translated: CTSSEELSSAF.